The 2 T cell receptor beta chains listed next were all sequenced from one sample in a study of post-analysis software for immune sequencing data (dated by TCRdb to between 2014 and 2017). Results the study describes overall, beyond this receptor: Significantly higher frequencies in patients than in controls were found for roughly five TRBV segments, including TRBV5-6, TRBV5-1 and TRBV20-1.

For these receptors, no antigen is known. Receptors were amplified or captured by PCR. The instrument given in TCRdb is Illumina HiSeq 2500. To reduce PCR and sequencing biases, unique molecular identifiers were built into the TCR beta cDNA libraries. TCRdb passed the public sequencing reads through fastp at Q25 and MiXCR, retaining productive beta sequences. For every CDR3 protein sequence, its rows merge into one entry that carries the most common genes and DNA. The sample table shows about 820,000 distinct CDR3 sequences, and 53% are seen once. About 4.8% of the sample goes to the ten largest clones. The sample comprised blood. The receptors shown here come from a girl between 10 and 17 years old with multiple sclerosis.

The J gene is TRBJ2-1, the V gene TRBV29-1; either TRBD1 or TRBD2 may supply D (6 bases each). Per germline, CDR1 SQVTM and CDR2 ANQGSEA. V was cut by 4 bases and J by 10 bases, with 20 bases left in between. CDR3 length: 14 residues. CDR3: CSVVVADRTYEQFF. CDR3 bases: TGCAGCGTTGTGGTAGCGGACAGAACTTACGAGCAGTTCTTC.

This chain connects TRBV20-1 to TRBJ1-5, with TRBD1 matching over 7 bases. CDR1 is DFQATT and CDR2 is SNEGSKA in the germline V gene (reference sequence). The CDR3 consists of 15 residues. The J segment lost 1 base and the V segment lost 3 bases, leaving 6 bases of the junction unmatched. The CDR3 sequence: CSASEGARSNQPQHF. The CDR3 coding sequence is TGCAGTGCTAGTGAGGGGGCACGGAGCAATCAGCCCCAGCATTTT.